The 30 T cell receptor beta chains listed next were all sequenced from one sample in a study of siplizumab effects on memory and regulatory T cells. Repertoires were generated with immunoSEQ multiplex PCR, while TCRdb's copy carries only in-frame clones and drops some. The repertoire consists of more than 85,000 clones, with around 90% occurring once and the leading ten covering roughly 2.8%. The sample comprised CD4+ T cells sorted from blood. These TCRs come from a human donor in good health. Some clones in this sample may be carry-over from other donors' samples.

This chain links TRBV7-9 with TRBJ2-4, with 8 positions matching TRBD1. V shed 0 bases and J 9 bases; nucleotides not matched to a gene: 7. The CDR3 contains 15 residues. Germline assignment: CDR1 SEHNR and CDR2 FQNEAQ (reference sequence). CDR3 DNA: TGTGCCAGCAGCTTAGCCGGACAGGGTCAAGGCATTCAGTACTTC. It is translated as CASSLAGQGQGIQYF.

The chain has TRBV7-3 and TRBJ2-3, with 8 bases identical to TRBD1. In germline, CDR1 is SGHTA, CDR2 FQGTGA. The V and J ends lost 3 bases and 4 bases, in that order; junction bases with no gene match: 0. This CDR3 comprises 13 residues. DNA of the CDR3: TGTGCCAGCAGCTTGACAGGGGCAGATACGCAGTATTTT. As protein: CASSLTGADTQYF.

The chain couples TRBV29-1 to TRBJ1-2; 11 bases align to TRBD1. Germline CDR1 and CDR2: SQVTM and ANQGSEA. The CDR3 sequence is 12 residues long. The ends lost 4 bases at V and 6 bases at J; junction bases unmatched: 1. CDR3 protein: CSVGTGGHGYTF. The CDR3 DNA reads TGCAGCGTTGGGACAGGGGGCCATGGCTACACCTTC.

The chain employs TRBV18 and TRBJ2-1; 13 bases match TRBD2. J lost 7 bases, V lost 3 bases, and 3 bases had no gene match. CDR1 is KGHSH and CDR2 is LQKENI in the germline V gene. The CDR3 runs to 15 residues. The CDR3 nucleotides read TGTGCCAGCTCACCGGGACTAGCGGGAATGAATGAGCAGTTCTTC. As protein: CASSPGLAGMNEQFF.

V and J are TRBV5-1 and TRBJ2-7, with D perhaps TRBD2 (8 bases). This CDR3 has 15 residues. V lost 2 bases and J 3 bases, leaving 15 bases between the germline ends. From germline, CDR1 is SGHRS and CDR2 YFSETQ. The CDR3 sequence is CASSFGRGDSYEQYF. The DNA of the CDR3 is TGCGCCAGCAGCTTCGGGCGGGGGGACAGCTACGAGCAGTACTTC.

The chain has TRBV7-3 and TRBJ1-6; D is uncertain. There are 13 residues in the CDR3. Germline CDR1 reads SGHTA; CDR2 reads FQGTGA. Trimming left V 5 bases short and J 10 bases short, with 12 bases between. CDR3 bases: TGTGCCAGCAGCCCTCAGGTGAACTCACCCCTCCACTTT. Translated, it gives CASSPQVNSPLHF.

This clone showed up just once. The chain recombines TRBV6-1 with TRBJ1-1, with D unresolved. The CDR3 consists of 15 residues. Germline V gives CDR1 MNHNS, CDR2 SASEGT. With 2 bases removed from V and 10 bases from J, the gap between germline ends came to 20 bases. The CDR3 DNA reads TGTGCCAGCAGTGAAACGGCTAACTCGGCAGTGAGAGCTTTCTTT. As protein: CASSETANSAVRAFF.

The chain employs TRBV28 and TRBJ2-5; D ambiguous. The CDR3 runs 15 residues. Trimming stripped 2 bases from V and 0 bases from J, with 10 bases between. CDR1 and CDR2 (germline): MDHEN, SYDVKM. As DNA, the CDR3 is TGTGCCAGCAGTTTAAATAAAGGAAACCAAGAGACCCAGTACTTC. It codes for CASSLNKGNQETQYF.

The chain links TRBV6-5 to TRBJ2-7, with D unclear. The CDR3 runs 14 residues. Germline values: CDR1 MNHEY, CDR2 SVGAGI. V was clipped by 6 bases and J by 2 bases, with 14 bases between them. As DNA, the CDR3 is TGTGCCAGCAGACGAAGTCTACGGCCCTACGAGCAGTACTTC. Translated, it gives CASRRSLRPYEQYF.

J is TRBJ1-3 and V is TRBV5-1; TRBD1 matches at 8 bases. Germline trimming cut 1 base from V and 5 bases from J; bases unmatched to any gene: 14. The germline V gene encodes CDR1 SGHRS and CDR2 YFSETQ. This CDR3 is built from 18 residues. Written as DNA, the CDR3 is TGCGCCAGCAGCTTGAATCCGGTGGCAGGGGGCCGTCGAAACACCATATATTTT. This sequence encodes CASSLNPVAGGRRNTIYF.

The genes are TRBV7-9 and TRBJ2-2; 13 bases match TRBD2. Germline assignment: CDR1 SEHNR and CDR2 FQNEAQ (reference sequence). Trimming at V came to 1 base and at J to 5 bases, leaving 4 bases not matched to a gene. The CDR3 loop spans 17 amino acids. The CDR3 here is CASSLGTSGRGTGELFF. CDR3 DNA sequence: TGTGCCAGCAGCTTAGGGACTAGCGGGAGAGGGACCGGGGAGCTGTTTTTT.

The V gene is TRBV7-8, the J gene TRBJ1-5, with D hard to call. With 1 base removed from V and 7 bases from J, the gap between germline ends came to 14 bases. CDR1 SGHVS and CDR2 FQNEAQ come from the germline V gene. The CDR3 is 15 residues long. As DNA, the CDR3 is TGTGCCAGCAGCTTAGTCGAGGGTATGGGGCAGCCCCAGCATTTT. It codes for CASSLVEGMGQPQHF.

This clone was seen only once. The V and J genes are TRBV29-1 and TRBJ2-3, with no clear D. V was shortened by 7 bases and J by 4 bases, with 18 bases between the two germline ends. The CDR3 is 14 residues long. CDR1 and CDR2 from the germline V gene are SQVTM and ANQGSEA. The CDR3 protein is CSAGTRTGADTQYF. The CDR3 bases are TGCAGCGCCGGTACCAGAACGGGCGCAGATACGCAGTATTTT.

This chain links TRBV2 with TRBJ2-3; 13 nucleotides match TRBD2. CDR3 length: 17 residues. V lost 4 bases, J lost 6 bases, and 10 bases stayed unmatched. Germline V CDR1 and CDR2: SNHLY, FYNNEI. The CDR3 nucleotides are TGTGCCAGCAGTGCCCGGACTAGCGGGAGTGGAGTCGATACGCAGTATTTT. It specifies CASSARTSGSGVDTQYF.

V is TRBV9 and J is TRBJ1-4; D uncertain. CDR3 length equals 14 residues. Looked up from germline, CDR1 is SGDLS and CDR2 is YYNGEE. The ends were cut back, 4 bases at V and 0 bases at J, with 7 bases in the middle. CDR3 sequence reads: CASSNSATNEKLFF. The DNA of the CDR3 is TGTGCCAGCAGCAACAGTGCAACTAATGAAAAACTGTTTTTT. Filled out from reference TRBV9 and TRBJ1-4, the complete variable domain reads DSGVTQTPKHLITATGQRVTLRCSPRSGDLSVYWYQQSLDQGLQFLIQYYNGEERAKGNILERFSAQQFPDLHSELNLSSLELGDSALYFCASSNSATNEKLFFGSGTQLSVL.

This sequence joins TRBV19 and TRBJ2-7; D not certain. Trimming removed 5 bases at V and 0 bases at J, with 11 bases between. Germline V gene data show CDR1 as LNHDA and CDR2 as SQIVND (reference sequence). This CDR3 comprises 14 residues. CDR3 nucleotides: TGTGCCAGTAGTTACGGAAGGAGCTCCTACGAGCAGTACTTC. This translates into CASSYGRSSYEQYF.

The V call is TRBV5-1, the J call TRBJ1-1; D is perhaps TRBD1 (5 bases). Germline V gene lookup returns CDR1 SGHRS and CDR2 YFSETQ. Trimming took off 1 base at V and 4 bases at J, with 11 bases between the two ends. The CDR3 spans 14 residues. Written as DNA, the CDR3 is TGCGCCAGCAGCTTGTATGGGGGAGGCACTGAAGCTTTCTTT. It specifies CASSLYGGGTEAFF.

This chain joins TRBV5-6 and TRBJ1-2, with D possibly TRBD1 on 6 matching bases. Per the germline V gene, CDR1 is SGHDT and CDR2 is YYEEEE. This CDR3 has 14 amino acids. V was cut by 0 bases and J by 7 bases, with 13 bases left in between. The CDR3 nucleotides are TGTGCCAGCAGCTTGGATTTCGGGGGGGCTGGCTACACCTTC. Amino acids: CASSLDFGGAGYTF.

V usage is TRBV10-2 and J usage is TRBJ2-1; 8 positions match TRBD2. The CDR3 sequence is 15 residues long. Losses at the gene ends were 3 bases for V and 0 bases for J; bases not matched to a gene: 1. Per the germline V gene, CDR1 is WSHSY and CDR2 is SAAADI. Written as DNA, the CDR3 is TGCGCCAGCAGTGATCGGGGGGGCTCCTACAATGAGCAGTTCTTC. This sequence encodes CASSDRGGSYNEQFF.

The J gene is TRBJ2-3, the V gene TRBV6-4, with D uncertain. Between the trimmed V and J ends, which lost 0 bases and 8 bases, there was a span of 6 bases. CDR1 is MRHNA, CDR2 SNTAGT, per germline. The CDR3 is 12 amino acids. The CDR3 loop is CASSDSGRTQYF. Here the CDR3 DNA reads TGTGCCAGCAGTGACTCGGGCCGTACGCAGTATTTT.

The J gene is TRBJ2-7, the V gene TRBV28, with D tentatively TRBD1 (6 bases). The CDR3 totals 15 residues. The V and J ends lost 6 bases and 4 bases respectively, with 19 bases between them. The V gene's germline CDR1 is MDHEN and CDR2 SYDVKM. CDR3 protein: CASRQQGQVVYEQYF. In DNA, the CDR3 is TGTGCCAGCAGACAGCAGGGGCAGGTGGTATACGAGCAGTACTTC. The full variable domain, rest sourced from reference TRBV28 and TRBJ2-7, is DVKVTQSSRYLVKRTGEKVFLECVQDMDHENMFWYRQDPGLGLRLIYFSYDVKMKEKGDIPEGYSVSREKKERFSLILESASTNQTSMYLCASRQQGQVVYEQYFGPGTRLTVT.

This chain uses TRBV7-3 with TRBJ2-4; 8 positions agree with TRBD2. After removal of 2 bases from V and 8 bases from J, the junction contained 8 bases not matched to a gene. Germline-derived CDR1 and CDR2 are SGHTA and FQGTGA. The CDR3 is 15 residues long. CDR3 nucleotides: TGTGCCAGCAGCTTATACGGACTAGCCGTAGACATTCAGTACTTC. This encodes CASSLYGLAVDIQYF.

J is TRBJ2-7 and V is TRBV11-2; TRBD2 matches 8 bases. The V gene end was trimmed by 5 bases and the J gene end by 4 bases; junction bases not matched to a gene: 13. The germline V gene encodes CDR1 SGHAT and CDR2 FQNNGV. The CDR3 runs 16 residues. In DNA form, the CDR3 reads TGTGCCAGCAGCCCCAGAGCAACTAGCGGTAAATACGAGCAGTACTTC. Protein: CASSPRATSGKYEQYF.

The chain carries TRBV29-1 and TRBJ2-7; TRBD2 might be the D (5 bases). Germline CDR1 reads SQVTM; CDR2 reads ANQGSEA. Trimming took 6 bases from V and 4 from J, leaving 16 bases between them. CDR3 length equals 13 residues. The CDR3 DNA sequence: TGCAGCGTGATGATCCGAGGGCAGTACGAGCAGTACTTC. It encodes CSVMIRGQYEQYF.

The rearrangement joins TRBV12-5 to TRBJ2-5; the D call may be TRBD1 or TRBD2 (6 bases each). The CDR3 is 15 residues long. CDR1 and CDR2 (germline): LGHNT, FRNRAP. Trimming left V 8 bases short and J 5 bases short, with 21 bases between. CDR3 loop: CASSSGVVTGETQYF. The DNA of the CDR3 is TGTGCTAGTTCTTCGGGAGTCGTCACAGGGGAGACCCAGTACTTC.

CDR3 sequence (DNA): TGTGCCAGCAGTACGGCCGGGCCTTCATACACCTTC. Protein product: CASSTAGPSYTF. The chain carries TRBV2 and TRBJ1-2; D ambiguous. The CDR3 contains 12 residues. From germline, CDR1 is SNHLY and CDR2 FYNNEI. Trimming took 5 bases from V and 11 from J, leaving 15 bases between them.

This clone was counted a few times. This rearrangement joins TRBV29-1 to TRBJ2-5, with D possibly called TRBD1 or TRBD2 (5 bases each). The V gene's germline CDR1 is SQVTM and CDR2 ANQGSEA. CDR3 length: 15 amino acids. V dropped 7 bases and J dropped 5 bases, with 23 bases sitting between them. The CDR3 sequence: CSARDGHRSGETQYF. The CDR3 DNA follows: TGCAGCGCCCGAGATGGGCACAGGTCGGGGGAGACCCAGTACTTC. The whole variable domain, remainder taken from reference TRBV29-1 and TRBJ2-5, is SAVISQKPSRDICQRGTSLTIQCQVDSQVTMMFWYRQQPGQSLTLIATANQGSEATYESGFVIDKFPISRPNLTFSTLTVSNMSPEDSSIYLCSARDGHRSGETQYFGPGTRLLVL.

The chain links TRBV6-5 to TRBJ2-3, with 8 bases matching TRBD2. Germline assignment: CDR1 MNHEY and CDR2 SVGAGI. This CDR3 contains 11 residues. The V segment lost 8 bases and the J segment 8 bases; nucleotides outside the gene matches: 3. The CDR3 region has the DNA TGTGCCAGCTTTAGCGGGGTTACGCAGTATTTT. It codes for CASFSGVTQYF.

This CDR3 is CASSKGAREETQYF. CDR3 coding DNA: TGTGCCAGTAGTAAAGGAGCGCGAGAAGAGACCCAGTACTTC. This chain links TRBV19 with TRBJ2-5; no clear D gene. This CDR3 has 14 amino acids. Trimming removed 4 bases from V and 3 bases from J, with 12 bases in between. Germline V lookup: CDR1 LNHDA, CDR2 SQIVND (reference sequence).

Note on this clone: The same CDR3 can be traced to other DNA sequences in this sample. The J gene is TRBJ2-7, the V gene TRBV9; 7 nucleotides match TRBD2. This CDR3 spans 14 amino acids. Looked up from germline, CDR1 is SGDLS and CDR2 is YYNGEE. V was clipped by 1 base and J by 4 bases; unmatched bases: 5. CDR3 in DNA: TGTGCCAGCAGCGTAAGCCCTAGCGGTTACGAGCAGTACTTC. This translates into CASSVSPSGYEQYF.